There are many counts of the clone carrying this T cell receptor beta chain. Antigen unknown. CDR3 length: 12 residues. V lost 2 bases and J 8 bases, leaving 12 bases between the germline ends. Germline-derived CDR1 and CDR2 are DFQATT and SNEGSKA (reference sequence). This sample is drawn from a study of T cells in Graves' hyperthyroidism and ophthalmopathy. Study-wide points: Before onset, ophthalmopathy was predicted by the model a median roughly 6.4 months earlier. In blood, most of the thyroid clonotypes expanded above 0.001 were also present.

RNA transcripts provided the source from which TCR beta CDR3 regions were amplified. RT-PCR in the first round (using the HTBI primer set) targeted the TCR CDR3. A single record per CDR3 protein comes from TCRdb applying MiXCR to the multiplex PCR reads. The sample lists about half a million distinct CDR3 sequences; less than 25% were seen once. The sequencing sample was made of blood. The sequence was collected from a young woman with Graves' ophthalmopathy. The rearrangement links TRBV20-1 to TRBJ1-2; the D is unclear. The CDR3 sequence: CSARWQSQGYTF. The CDR3 DNA reads TGCAGTGCTAGATGGCAGTCCCAGGGCTACACCTTC.